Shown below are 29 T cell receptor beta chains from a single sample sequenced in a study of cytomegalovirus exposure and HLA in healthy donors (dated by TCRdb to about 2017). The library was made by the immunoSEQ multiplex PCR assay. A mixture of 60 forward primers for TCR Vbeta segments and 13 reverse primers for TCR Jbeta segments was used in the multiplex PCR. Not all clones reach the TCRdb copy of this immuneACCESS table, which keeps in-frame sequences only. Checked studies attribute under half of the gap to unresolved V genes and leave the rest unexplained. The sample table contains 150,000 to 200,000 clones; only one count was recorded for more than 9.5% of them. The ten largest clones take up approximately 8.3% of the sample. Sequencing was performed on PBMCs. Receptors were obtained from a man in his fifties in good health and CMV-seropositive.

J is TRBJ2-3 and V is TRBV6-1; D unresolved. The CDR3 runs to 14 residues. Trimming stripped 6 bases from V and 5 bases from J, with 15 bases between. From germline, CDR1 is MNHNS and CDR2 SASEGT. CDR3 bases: TGTGCCAGCAGCCGTGTTATCCTAGAAGATACGCAGTATTTT. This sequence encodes CASSRVILEDTQYF.

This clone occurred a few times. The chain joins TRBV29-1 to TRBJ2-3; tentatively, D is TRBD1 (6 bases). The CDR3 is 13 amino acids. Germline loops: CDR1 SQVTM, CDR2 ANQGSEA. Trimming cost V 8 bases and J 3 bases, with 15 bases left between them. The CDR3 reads CSSPTQGTDTQYF. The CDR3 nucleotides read TGCAGCTCCCCGACGCAGGGGACAGATACGCAGTATTTT.

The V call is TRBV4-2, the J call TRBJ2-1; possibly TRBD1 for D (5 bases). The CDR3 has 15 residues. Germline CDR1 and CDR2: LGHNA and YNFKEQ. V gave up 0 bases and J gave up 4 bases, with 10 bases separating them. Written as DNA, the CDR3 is TGTGCCAGCAGCCAAGACAGGGCCCCGTACAATGAGCAGTTCTTC. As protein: CASSQDRAPYNEQFF.

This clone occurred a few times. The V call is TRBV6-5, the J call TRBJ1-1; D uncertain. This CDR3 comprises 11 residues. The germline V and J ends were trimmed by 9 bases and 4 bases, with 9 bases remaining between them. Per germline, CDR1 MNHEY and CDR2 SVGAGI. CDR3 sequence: CASNGGTEAFF. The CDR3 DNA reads TGTGCCAGTAACGGAGGCACTGAAGCTTTCTTT.

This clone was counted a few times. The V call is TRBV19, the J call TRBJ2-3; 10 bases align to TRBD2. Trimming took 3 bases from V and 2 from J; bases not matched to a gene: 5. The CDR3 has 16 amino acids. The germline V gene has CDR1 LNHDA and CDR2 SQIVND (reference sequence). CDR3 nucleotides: TGTGCCAGTAGTATCCTAGCGGGGGCTACCACAGATACGCAGTATTTT. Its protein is CASSILAGATTDTQYF. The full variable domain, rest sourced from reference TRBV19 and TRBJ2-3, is DGGITQSPKYLFRKEGQNVTLSCEQNLNHDAMYWYRQDPGQGLRLIYYSQIVNDFQKGDIAEGYSVSREKKESFPLTVTSAQKNPTAFYLCASSILAGATTDTQYFGPGTRLTVL.

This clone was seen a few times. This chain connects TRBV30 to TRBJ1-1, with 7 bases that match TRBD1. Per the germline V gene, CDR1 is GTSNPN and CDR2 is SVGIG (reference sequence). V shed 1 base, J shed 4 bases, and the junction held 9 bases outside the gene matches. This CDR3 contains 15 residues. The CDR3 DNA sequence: TGTGCCTGGAGTGACTCAAACAGGGGCGGCACTGAAGCTTTCTTT. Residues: CAWSDSNRGGTEAFF.

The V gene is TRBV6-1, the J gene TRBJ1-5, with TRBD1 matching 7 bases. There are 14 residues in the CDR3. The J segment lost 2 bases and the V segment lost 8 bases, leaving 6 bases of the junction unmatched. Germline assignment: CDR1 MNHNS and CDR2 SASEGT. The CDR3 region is CASLTTGGNQPQHF. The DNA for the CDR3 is TGTGCCAGCTTGACCACAGGGGGCAATCAGCCCCAGCATTTT.

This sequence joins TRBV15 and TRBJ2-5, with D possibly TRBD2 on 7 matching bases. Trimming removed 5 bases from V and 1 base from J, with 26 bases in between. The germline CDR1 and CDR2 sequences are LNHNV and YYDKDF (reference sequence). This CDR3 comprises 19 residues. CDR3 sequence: CATSPGGGAGKSFQETQYF. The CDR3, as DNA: TGTGCCACCAGCCCTGGGGGGGGCGCGGGCAAGTCTTTCCAAGAGACCCAGTACTTC.

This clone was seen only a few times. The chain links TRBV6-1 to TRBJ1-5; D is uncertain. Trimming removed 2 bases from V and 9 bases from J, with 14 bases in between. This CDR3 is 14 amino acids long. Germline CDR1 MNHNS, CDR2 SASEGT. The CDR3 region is CASSEWGGRGPQHF. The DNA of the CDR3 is TGTGCCAGCAGTGAATGGGGAGGACGGGGGCCCCAGCATTTT.

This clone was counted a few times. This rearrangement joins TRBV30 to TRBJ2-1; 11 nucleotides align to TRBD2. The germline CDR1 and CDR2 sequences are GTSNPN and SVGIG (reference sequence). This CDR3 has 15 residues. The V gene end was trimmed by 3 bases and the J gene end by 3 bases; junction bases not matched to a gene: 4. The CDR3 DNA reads TGTGCCTGGAGATTAGCGGGGGGGTACTACAATGAGCAGTTCTTC. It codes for CAWRLAGGYYNEQFF.

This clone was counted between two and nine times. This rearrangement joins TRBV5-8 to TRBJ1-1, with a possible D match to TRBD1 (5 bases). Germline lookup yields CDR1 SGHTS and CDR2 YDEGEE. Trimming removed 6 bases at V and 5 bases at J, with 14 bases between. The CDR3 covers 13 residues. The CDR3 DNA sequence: TGTGCCAGCATCGGACACCTTGGGACTGAAGCTTTCTTT. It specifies CASIGHLGTEAFF. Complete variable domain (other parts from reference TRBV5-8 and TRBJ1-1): EAGVTQSPTHLIKTRGQQATLRCSPISGHTSVYWYQQALGLGLQFLLWYDEGEERNRGNFPPRFSGRQFPNYSSELNVNALELEDSALYLCASIGHLGTEAFFGQGTRLTVV.

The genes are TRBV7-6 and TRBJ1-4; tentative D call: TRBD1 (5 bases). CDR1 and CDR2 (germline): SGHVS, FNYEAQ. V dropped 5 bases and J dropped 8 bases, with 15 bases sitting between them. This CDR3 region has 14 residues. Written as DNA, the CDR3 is TGTGCCAGCAGCCCGGGACTCCTCTGGGAAAAACTGTTTTTT. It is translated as CASSPGLLWEKLFF.

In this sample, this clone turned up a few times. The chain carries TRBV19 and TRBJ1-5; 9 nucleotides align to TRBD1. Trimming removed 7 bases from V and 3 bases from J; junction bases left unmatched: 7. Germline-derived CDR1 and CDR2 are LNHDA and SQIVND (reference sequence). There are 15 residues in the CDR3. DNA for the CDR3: TGTGCCAGTACCAAGGACAGGGGTCCCAATCAGCCCCAGCATTTT. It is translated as CASTKDRGPNQPQHF.

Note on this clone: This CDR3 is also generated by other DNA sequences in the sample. The CDR3 region has the DNA TGTGCCTGGAGTAAAGGGGGCACCGGGGAGCTGTTTTTT. Amino acid sequence: CAWSKGGTGELFF. The rearrangement uses TRBV30 and TRBJ2-2; D might be TRBD1 (6 bases). CDR3 length: 13 residues. Trimming removed 2 bases from V and 4 bases from J, with 8 bases in between. Germline V gene lookup returns CDR1 GTSNPN and CDR2 SVGIG (reference sequence).

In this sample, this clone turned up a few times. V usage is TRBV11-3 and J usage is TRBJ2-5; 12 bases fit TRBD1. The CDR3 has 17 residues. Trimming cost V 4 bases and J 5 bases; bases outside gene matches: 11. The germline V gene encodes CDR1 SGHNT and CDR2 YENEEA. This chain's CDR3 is CASSSGQGAQLRETQYF. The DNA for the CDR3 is TGTGCCAGCAGCTCGGGACAGGGGGCGCAGTTACGGGAGACCCAGTACTTC.

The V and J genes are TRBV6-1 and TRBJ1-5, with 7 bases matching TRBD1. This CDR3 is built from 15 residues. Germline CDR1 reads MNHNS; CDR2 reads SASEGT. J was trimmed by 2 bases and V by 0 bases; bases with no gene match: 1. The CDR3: CASSEAGGRNQPQHF. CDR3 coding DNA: TGTGCCAGCAGTGAAGCAGGGGGCCGCAATCAGCCCCAGCATTTT.

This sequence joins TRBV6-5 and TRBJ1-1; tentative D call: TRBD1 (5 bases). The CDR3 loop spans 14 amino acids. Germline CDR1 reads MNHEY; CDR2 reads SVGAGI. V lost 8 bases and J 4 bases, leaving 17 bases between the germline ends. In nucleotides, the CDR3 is TGTGCCAGCGCTTCGGAAGGCAGGGCCACTGAAGCTTTCTTT. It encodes CASASEGRATEAFF.

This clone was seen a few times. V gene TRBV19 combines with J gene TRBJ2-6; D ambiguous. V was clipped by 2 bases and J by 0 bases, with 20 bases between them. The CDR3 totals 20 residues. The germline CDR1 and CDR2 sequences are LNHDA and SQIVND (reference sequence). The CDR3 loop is CASSIKRGDVTSSGANVLTF. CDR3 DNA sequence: TGTGCCAGTAGTATAAAGAGAGGAGATGTAACCAGCTCTGGGGCCAACGTCCTGACTTTC.

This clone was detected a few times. CDR3 protein: CASSFSTDPSYEQYF. DNA for the CDR3: TGTGCCAGCAGCTTTTCGACAGATCCTTCCTACGAGCAGTACTTC. The chain carries TRBV7-6 and TRBJ2-7, with D perhaps matching TRBD1 (5 bases). This CDR3 spans 15 amino acids. The germline V gene has CDR1 SGHVS and CDR2 FNYEAQ. Trimming stripped 3 bases from V and 1 base from J, with 13 bases between.

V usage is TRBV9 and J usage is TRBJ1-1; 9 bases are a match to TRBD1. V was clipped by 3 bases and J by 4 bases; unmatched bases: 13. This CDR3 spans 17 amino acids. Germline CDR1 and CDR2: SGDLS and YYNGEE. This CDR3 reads CASSAPGQGGESTEAFF. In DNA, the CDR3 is TGTGCCAGCAGCGCACCGGGACAGGGTGGAGAAAGCACTGAAGCTTTCTTT.

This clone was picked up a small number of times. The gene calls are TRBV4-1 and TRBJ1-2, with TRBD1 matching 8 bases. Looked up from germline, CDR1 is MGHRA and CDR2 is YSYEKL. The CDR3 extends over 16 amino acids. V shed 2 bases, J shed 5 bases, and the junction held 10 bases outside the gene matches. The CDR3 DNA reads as TGCGCCAGCAGCCAAAGCGGGGACAGGCACATTTATGGCTACACCTTC. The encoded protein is CASSQSGDRHIYGYTF.

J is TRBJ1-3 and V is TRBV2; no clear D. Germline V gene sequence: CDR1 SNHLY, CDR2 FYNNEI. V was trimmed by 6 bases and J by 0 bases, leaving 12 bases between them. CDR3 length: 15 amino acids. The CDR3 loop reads CASRTHPNSGNTIYF. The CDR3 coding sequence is TGTGCCAGCAGAACTCACCCCAACTCTGGAAACACCATATATTTT.

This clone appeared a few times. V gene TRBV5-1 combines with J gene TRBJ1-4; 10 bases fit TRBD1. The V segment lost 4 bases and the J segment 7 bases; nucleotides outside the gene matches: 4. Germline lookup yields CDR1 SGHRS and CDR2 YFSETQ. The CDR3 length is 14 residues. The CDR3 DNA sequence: TGCGCCAGCAGCCTGACAGGGGGCCCTGAAAAACTGTTTTTT. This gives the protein CASSLTGGPEKLFF.

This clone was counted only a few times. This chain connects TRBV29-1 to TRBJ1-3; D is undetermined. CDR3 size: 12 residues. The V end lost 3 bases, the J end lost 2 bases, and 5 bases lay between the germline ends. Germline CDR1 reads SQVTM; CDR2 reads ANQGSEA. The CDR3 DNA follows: TGCAGCGTTGAGCGAACTGGAAACACCATATATTTT. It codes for CSVERTGNTIYF. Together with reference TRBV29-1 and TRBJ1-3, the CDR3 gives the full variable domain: SAVISQKPSRDICQRGTSLTIQCQVDSQVTMMFWYRQQPGQSLTLIATANQGSEATYESGFVIDKFPISRPNLTFSTLTVSNMSPEDSSIYLCSVERTGNTIYFGEGSWLTVV.

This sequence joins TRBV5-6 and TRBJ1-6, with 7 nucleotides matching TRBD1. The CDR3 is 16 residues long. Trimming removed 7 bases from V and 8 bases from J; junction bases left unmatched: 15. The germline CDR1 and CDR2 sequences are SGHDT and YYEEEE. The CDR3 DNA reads TGTGCCAGCCGGACGGTTAGTAACAGGGGATATTCACCCCTCCACTTT. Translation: CASRTVSNRGYSPLHF.

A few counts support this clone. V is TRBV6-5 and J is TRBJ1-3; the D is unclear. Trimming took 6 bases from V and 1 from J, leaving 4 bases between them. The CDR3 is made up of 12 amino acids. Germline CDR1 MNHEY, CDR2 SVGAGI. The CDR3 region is CASSGSGNTIYF. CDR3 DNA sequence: TGTGCCAGCAGCGGGTCTGGAAACACCATATATTTT.

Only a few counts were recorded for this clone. The CDR3 DNA is TGTGCCAGCAGCTTCCAAGGGGGCCCAGAGACCCAGTACTTC. It yields the protein CASSFQGGPETQYF. The chain links TRBV7-2 to TRBJ2-5; TRBD1 matches at 7 bases. This CDR3 spans 14 amino acids. Losses at the gene ends were 3 bases for V and 4 bases for J; bases not matched to a gene: 5. Germline CDR1 is SGHTA and CDR2 is FQGNSA.

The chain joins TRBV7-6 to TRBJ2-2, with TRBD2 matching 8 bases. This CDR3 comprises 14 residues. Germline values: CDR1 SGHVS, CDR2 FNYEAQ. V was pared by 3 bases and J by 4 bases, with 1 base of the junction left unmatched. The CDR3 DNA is TGTGCCAGCAGCTTCCTAGCGGGCACCGGGGAGCTGTTTTTT. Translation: CASSFLAGTGELFF.

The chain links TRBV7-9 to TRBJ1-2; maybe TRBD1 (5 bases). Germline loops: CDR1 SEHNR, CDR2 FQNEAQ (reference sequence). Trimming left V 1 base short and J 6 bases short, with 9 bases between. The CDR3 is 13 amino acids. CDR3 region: CASSLGQGNGYTF. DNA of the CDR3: TGTGCCAGCAGCTTAGGGCAGGGAAATGGCTACACCTTC.